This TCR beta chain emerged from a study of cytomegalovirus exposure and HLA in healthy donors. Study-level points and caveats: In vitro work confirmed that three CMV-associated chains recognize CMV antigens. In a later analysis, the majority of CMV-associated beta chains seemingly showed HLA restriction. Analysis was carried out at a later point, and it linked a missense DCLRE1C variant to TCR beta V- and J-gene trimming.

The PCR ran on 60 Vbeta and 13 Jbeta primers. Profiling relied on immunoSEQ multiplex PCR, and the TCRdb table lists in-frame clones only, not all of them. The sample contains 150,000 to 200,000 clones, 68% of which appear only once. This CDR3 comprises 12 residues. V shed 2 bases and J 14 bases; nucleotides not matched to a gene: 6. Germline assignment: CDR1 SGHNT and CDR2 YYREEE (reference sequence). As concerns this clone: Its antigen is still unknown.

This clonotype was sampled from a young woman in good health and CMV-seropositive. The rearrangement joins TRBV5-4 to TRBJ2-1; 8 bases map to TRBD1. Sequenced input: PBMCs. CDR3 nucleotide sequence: TGTGCCAGCAGCTTCGACAGGGGTGGAAAGTTCTTC. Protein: CASSFDRGGKFF.